The next 27 T cell receptor beta chains were all read from a single sample in a study of brain T cells in children with intractable seizures. Generated by immunoSEQ multiplex PCR, the TCRdb table keeps only in-frame clones and is missing some. This table has around 80,000 clones, under 95% appearing once. Sequencing was performed on peripheral blood, taken at surgery. These receptors all stem from a girl aged 2-15 years with Rasmussen encephalitis and intractable seizures.

The rearrangement links TRBV19 to TRBJ1-5; D gene ambiguous. Germline V gene data show CDR1 as LNHDA and CDR2 as SQIVND (reference sequence). V gave up 3 bases and J gave up 4 bases, with 7 bases separating them. CDR3 size: 13 residues. This CDR3 is CASSMIQNQPQHF. The CDR3, as DNA: TGTGCCAGTAGTATGATCCAGAATCAGCCCCAGCATTTT.

This chain connects TRBV19 to TRBJ2-7; 7 bases are shared with TRBD2. Germline CDR1 and CDR2: LNHDA and SQIVND (reference sequence). V dropped 3 bases and J dropped 9; count of bases not matched to a gene: 11. CDR3 length equals 14 residues. The CDR3 DNA follows: TGTGCCAGTAGTATCGGGTCGGGAGGCGGGCGGCAGTACTTC. This gives the protein CASSIGSGGGRQYF.

The chain joins TRBV29-1 to TRBJ2-3; TRBD2 matches at 7 bases. CDR1 is SQVTM, CDR2 ANQGSEA, per germline. The CDR3 extends over 14 amino acids. V dropped 7 bases and J dropped 4; count of bases not matched to a gene: 11. This CDR3 is CSAEGGKRADTQYF. The CDR3 DNA reads as TGCAGCGCGGAGGGAGGGAAAAGGGCAGATACGCAGTATTTT.

This chain joins TRBV15 and TRBJ2-3; the D gene is possibly TRBD1 (6 bases). V was shortened by 0 bases and J by 2 bases, with 9 bases between the two germline ends. This CDR3 has 15 residues. In germline, CDR1 is LNHNV, CDR2 YYDKDF (reference sequence). The CDR3 DNA is TGTGCCACCAGCAGAGAGTGGGGGCTCACAGATACGCAGTATTTT. Its protein product is CATSREWGLTDTQYF.

The chain couples TRBV3-1 (or the pseudogene TRBV3-2) to TRBJ2-3; tentatively, D is TRBD1 (6 bases). CDR3 length: 16 amino acids. Per the germline V gene, CDR1 is LGHDT and CDR2 is YNNKEL (reference sequence). V was shortened by 0 bases and J by 4 bases, with 14 bases between the two germline ends. The CDR3 reads CASSQDFQAGADTQYF. The CDR3 bases are TGTGCCAGCAGCCAAGATTTTCAGGCAGGGGCAGATACGCAGTATTTT.

This clone was found many times. V usage is TRBV19 and J usage is TRBJ1-2; possibly TRBD1 for D (6 bases). Trimming removed 3 bases at V and 5 bases at J, with 22 bases between. In germline, CDR1 is LNHDA, CDR2 SQIVND (reference sequence). The CDR3 runs to 17 residues. The CDR3 nucleotides are TGTGCCAGTAGTATCCCAGCTTCGGTCAGGGGTCGGTATGGCTACACCTTC. Amino acids: CASSIPASVRGRYGYTF.

This clone was seen once. The chain uses TRBV7-2 and TRBJ2-7; 8 bases match TRBD1. Per the germline V gene, CDR1 is SGHTA and CDR2 is FQGNSA. V was pared by 5 bases and J by 2 bases, with 2 bases of the junction left unmatched. The CDR3 loop spans 13 amino acids. CDR3 in DNA: TGTGCCAGCAGCCGACAGGGGACCTACGAGCAGTACTTC. Translating gives CASSRQGTYEQYF. Looking up the rest from reference TRBV7-2 and TRBJ2-7 gives the full variable domain: GAGVSQSPSNKVTEKGKDVELRCDPISGHTALYWYRQSLGQGLEFLIYFQGNSAPDKSGLPSDRFSAERTGGSVSTLTIQRTQQEDSAVYLCASSRQGTYEQYFGPGTRLTVT.

The rearrangement joins TRBV5-6 to TRBJ1-5, with D tentatively TRBD1 (6 bases). Germline assignment: CDR1 SGHDT and CDR2 YYEEEE. Trimming cost V 3 bases and J 1 base, with 8 bases left between them. The CDR3 runs to 14 residues. The CDR3 coding sequence is TGTGCCAGCAGCTCCAGGGGAAGCAATCAGCCCCAGCATTTT. Translation gives CASSSRGSNQPQHF. Full variable domain (missing parts from reference TRBV5-6 and TRBJ1-5): DAGVTQSPTHLIKTRGQQVTLRCSPKSGHDTVSWYQQALGQGPQFIFQYYEEEERQRGNFPDRFSGHQFPNYSSELNVNALLLGDSALYLCASSSRGSNQPQHFGDGTRLSIL.

The chain joins TRBV5-8 to TRBJ2-7; a weak D match, TRBD1 (5 bases). CDR3 length: 12 amino acids. Per germline, CDR1 SGHTS and CDR2 YDEGEE. The V end lost 0 bases, the J end lost 7 bases, and 8 bases lay between the germline ends. In DNA form, the CDR3 reads TGTGCCAGCAGCTTGGAGTCAGGGGAGCAGTACTTC. It codes for CASSLESGEQYF. The full variable domain, completed using reference TRBV5-8 and TRBJ2-7, is EAGVTQSPTHLIKTRGQQATLRCSPISGHTSVYWYQQALGLGLQFLLWYDEGEERNRGNFPPRFSGRQFPNYSSELNVNALELEDSALYLCASSLESGEQYFGPGTRLTVT.

The chain couples TRBV28 to TRBJ2-5; D perhaps matches TRBD1 (5 bases). In germline, CDR1 is MDHEN, CDR2 SYDVKM. The V end was cut by 0 bases, the J end by 2 bases, with 22 bases between. The CDR3 runs 19 residues. CDR3 sequence reads: CASSLWATELALRQETQYF. CDR3 nucleotide sequence: TGTGCCAGCAGTTTATGGGCGACAGAGCTCGCGCTAAGGCAAGAGACCCAGTACTTC.

This rearrangement joins TRBV6-6 to TRBJ1-4; 7 bases match TRBD1. Germline V gene data show CDR1 as MNHNY and CDR2 as SVGAGI (reference sequence). The CDR3 is 13 residues long. The ends lost 6 bases at V and 9 bases at J; junction bases unmatched: 7. The CDR3 DNA sequence: TGTGCCAGCAGGGTCCAACAGGGGAAAAAACTGTTTTTT. It encodes CASRVQQGKKLFF.

CDR3 amino acids: CASSGADYGYTF. The DNA of the CDR3 is TGTGCCAGCTCAGGGGCGGACTATGGCTACACCTTC. V and J are TRBV12-3 or TRBV12-4 and TRBJ1-2, with a weak D call TRBD1 (6 bases). This CDR3 has 12 amino acids. Between the trimmed V and J ends, which lost 8 bases and 3 bases, there was a span of 10 bases.

The chain is built from TRBV27 and TRBJ2-6; D could derive from TRBD1 or TRBD2 (6 bases each). Looked up from germline, CDR1 is MNHEY and CDR2 is SMNVEV (reference sequence). Trimming took off 2 bases at V and 2 bases at J, with 7 bases between the two ends. The CDR3 is 15 amino acids. CDR3 coding DNA: TGTGCCAGCAGTTTAGGGGGGCCTGGGGCCAACGTCCTGACTTTC. Protein sequence: CASSLGGPGANVLTF.

The J gene is TRBJ2-7, the V gene TRBV9; D not resolved. The CDR3 length is 13 residues. Germline V CDR1 and CDR2: SGDLS, YYNGEE. Between the trimmed V and J ends, which lost 4 bases and 3 bases, there was a span of 11 bases. The CDR3 loop reads CASSPQLVYEQYF. The CDR3 DNA is TGTGCCAGCAGCCCGCAACTGGTCTACGAGCAGTACTTC.

This clone is a singleton in its sample. This chain uses TRBV5-4 with TRBJ1-6; D ambiguous. V was cut by 1 base and J by 0 bases, with 11 bases left in between. The CDR3 sequence is 17 residues long. The germline V gene has CDR1 SGHNT and CDR2 YYREEE (reference sequence). The CDR3 DNA sequence: TGTGCCAGCAGCTTGTTTTACGGGAGCTCCTATAATTCACCCCTCCACTTT. Translated: CASSLFYGSSYNSPLHF. The complete variable domain, with remaining parts taken from reference TRBV5-4 and TRBJ1-6, reads ETGVTQSPTHLIKTRGQQVTLRCSSQSGHNTVSWYQQALGQGPQFIFQYYREEENGRGNFPPRFSGLQFPNYSSELNVNALELDDSALYLCASSLFYGSSYNSPLHFGNGTRLTVT.

The CDR3 sequence is CASSQALDPTDTQYF. As DNA, the CDR3 is TGTGCCAGCAGCCAAGCTCTAGATCCCACAGATACGCAGTATTTT. The chain recombines TRBV3-1 (or the pseudogene TRBV3-2) with TRBJ2-3; D is unresolved. V was cut by 1 base and J by 2 bases, with 10 bases left in between. The CDR3 runs 15 residues. Germline CDR1 and CDR2: LGHDT and YNNKEL (reference sequence).

This clone was found once. This chain connects TRBV3-1 (or the pseudogene TRBV3-2) to TRBJ2-4; tentative D call: TRBD1 (5 bases). V was trimmed by 5 bases and J by 7 bases, leaving 6 bases between them. CDR1 is LGHDT and CDR2 is YNNKEL in the germline V gene (reference sequence). The CDR3 runs 11 residues. CDR3 sequence: CASSWGNIQYF. The CDR3, as DNA: TGTGCCAGCAGCTGGGGCAACATTCAGTACTTC.

The chain links TRBV30 to TRBJ1-5, with unresolved D. The V gene's germline CDR1 is GTSNPN and CDR2 SVGIG (reference sequence). The CDR3 totals 12 residues. V lost 0 bases to trimming and J lost 4 bases, with 4 bases between them. CDR3 residues: CAWSVENQPQHF. CDR3 bases: TGTGCCTGGAGTGTCGAAAATCAGCCCCAGCATTTT. Full variable domain (outside the CDR3, taken from reference TRBV30 and TRBJ1-5): SQTIHQWPATLVQPVGSPLSLECTVEGTSNPNLYWYRQAAGRGLQLLFYSVGIGQISSEVPQNLSASRPQDRQFILSSKKLLLSDSGFYLCAWSVENQPQHFGDGTRLSIL.

The gene calls are TRBV7-6 and TRBJ2-3; TRBD2 aligns across 12 bases. V lost 5 bases and J lost 5; bases outside the gene matches: 8. This CDR3 contains 16 residues. Germline loops: CDR1 SGHVS, CDR2 FNYEAQ. CDR3 protein: CASSELAGGRRDTQYF. DNA of the CDR3: TGTGCCAGCAGCGAACTAGCGGGGGGCCGTAGAGATACGCAGTATTTT.

This clone was counted a few times. This chain uses TRBV27 with TRBJ1-6; TRBD1 matches at 8 bases. This CDR3 has 16 amino acids. Trimming cost V 6 bases and J 10 bases; bases outside gene matches: 14. Germline-derived CDR1 and CDR2 are MNHEY and SMNVEV (reference sequence). CDR3 in DNA: TGTGCCAGCAGCCAAACTAGGACAGGGTTAAAATCACCCCTCCACTTT. This sequence encodes CASSQTRTGLKSPLHF.

The chain links TRBV30 to TRBJ2-2; D gene unclear. The CDR3 has 10 amino acids. Germline V gene lookup returns CDR1 GTSNPN and CDR2 SVGIG (reference sequence). CDR3 residues: CAVYTGELFF. The CDR3, as DNA: TGTGCGGTTTACACCGGGGAGCTGTTTTTT.

The rearrangement links TRBV7-9 to TRBJ2-7; D unresolved. V was pared by 2 bases and J by 5 bases, with 7 bases between. The CDR3 length is 12 residues. Germline CDR1 reads SEHNR; CDR2 reads FQNEAQ (reference sequence). CDR3 amino acids: CASSLSFNEQYF. Written as DNA, the CDR3 is TGTGCCAGCAGCTTATCATTCAACGAGCAGTACTTC.

The chain recombines TRBV4-1 with TRBJ1-5, with TRBD1 matching over 10 bases. V shed 5 bases, J shed 7 bases, and the junction held 8 bases outside the gene matches. Germline-derived CDR1 and CDR2 are MGHRA and YSYEKL. The CDR3 covers 15 residues. The CDR3 sequence is CASSFRDRGSQPQHF. CDR3 nucleotide sequence: TGCGCCAGCAGCTTCCGGGACAGGGGTAGCCAGCCCCAGCATTTT.

This clone occurred once. The chain joins TRBV27 to TRBJ1-2, with D maybe TRBD1 (5 bases). The germline V and J ends were trimmed by 1 base and 4 bases, with 16 bases remaining between them. Germline lookup yields CDR1 MNHEY and CDR2 SMNVEV (reference sequence). The CDR3 contains 16 residues. The CDR3 loop reads CASSLLGASRVYGYTF. The CDR3 nucleotides read TGTGCCAGCAGTTTATTAGGGGCGTCCAGGGTCTATGGCTACACCTTC.

This clone was detected a few times. The chain carries TRBV27 and TRBJ1-5; a possible D gene is TRBD1 (5 bases). Germline V gene data show CDR1 as MNHEY and CDR2 as SMNVEV (reference sequence). V was shortened by 6 bases and J by 2 bases, with 20 bases between the two germline ends. The CDR3 has 17 residues. CDR3 loop: CASRPTGTPGGNQPQHF. In nucleotides, the CDR3 is TGTGCCAGCAGGCCAACCGGGACCCCGGGGGGCAATCAGCCCCAGCATTTT.

This chain uses TRBV5-1 with TRBJ1-1, with TRBD1 matching 7 bases. Germline V lookup: CDR1 SGHRS, CDR2 YFSETQ. CDR3 length: 14 residues. The J segment lost 1 base and the V segment lost 4 bases, leaving 4 bases of the junction unmatched. CDR3 nucleotide sequence: TGCGCCAGCAGCACGGGACAGCCGAACACTGAAGCTTTCTTT. It translates to CASSTGQPNTEAFF.

The chain links TRBV21-1 to TRBJ2-1; the table's D gene call, TRBD1, was not cross checked with the DNA. TRBV21-1 is shown as a pseudogene. The CDR3 is 16 amino acids. DNA for the CDR3: TGTGCCAGCAGCTTCCTGGGGACAGCCCTCTACAATGAGCAGTTCTTC. This sequence encodes CASSFLGTALYNEQFF.